One sample yielded the 23 T cell receptor beta chains listed below, sequenced in a study of T cell responses to AZD1222 COVID-19 vaccine. TCRdb's copy holds only in-frame clones and misses some; the assay was immunoSEQ multiplex PCR. The sample records 68,000 or so clones, about nine tenths being singletons. The specimen was peripheral blood, collected on day 0 of AZD1222 vaccination. These receptors all come from an adult in good health.

CDR3 in DNA: TGTGCCAGCAGCATGACAGGGATCACCGGGGAGCTGTTTTTT. The encoded protein is CASSMTGITGELFF. V usage is TRBV2 and J usage is TRBJ2-2, with TRBD1 matching over 7 bases. The CDR3 covers 14 residues. The germline V gene has CDR1 SNHLY and CDR2 FYNNEI. After removal of 6 bases from V and 4 bases from J, the junction contained 5 bases not matched to a gene. The whole variable domain, remainder taken from reference TRBV2 and TRBJ2-2, is EPEVTQTPSHQVTQMGQEVILRCVPISNHLYFYWYRQILGQKVEFLVSFYNNEISEKSEIFDDQFSVERPDGSNFTLKIRSTKLEDSAMYFCASSMTGITGELFFGEGSRLTVL.

As DNA, the CDR3 is TGTGCCAGCAGCGGACAGTCCCATGGCTACACCTTC. Translation: CASSGQSHGYTF. This chain uses TRBV12-3 or TRBV12-4 with TRBJ1-2; TRBD1 is a possible D gene (6 bases). Trimming cost V 6 bases and J 6 bases, with 11 bases left between them. CDR3 size: 12 residues.

Sample share makes this clone medium-sized. This sequence joins TRBV2 and TRBJ1-4; D is unclear. This CDR3 spans 10 amino acids. CDR1 is SNHLY, CDR2 FYNNEI, per germline. V lost 3 bases, J lost 8 bases, and 1 base lay in between. CDR3 in DNA: TGTGCCAGCAGTGAGGAAAAACTGTTTTTT. Encoded protein: CASSEEKLFF.

This clone came up once. The CDR3 region is CASSIPRTVNTEAFF. CDR3 sequence (DNA): TGTGCCAGTAGTATACCGCGGACGGTGAACACTGAAGCTTTCTTT. This chain links TRBV19 with TRBJ1-1; D is undetermined. V lost 2 bases, J lost 0 bases, and 10 bases lay in between. CDR1 is LNHDA and CDR2 is SQIVND in the germline V gene (reference sequence). The length of the CDR3 is 15 residues. The full variable domain, completed using reference TRBV19 and TRBJ1-1, is DGGITQSPKYLFRKEGQNVTLSCEQNLNHDAMYWYRQDPGQGLRLIYYSQIVNDFQKGDIAEGYSVSREKKESFPLTVTSAQKNPTAFYLCASSIPRTVNTEAFFGQGTRLTVV.

The chain has TRBV12-3 or TRBV12-4 and TRBJ2-1; D may be TRBD2 (6 bases). CDR3 length: 13 residues. V gave up 3 bases and J gave up 7 bases, with 10 bases separating them. CDR3 protein: CASSFNGRNEQFF. CDR3 bases: TGTGCCAGCAGTTTTAACGGGAGAAATGAGCAGTTCTTC.

The chain couples TRBV6-6 to TRBJ2-1; TRBD2 might be the D (6 bases). Germline V gene data show CDR1 as MNHNY and CDR2 as SVGAGI (reference sequence). The germline V and J ends were trimmed by 2 bases and 8 bases, with 13 bases remaining between them. The CDR3 loop spans 14 amino acids. CDR3 region: CASSYTAGSDEQFF. The CDR3 DNA is TGTGCCAGCAGTTACACCGCGGGGAGCGATGAGCAGTTCTTC.

The genes are TRBV7-9 and TRBJ2-2; TRBD1 matches 9 bases. Trimming cost V 3 bases and J 5 bases; bases outside gene matches: 7. The CDR3 has 16 residues. The germline V gene has CDR1 SEHNR and CDR2 FQNEAQ (reference sequence). CDR3 in DNA: TGTGCCAGCAGCTTCGGACAGGGGTTTAGTACCGGGGAGCTGTTTTTT. Protein product: CASSFGQGFSTGELFF. The full variable domain, with the rest looked up from reference TRBV7-9 and TRBJ2-2, is DTGVSQNPRHKITKRGQNVTFRCDPISEHNRLYWYRQTLGQGPEFLTYFQNEAQLEKSRLLSDRFSAERPKGSFSTLEIQRTEQGDSAMYLCASSFGQGFSTGELFFGEGSRLTVL.

The J gene is TRBJ2-7, the V gene TRBV2; possibly TRBD1 or TRBD2 for D (5 bases each). The ends were cut back, 6 bases at V and 0 bases at J, with 9 bases in the middle. The CDR3 spans 13 residues. Germline-derived CDR1 and CDR2 are SNHLY and FYNNEI. The CDR3 bases are TGTGCCAGCAGGGAGGACACCTCCTACGAGCAGTACTTC. Protein sequence: CASREDTSYEQYF.

The chain recombines TRBV28 with TRBJ1-6, with 7 bases that match TRBD1. V lost 9 bases and J lost 7; bases outside the gene matches: 9. This CDR3 contains 14 residues. CDR1 and CDR2 from the germline V gene are MDHEN and SYDVKM. The chain's CDR3 is CASTGEILNSPLHF. The CDR3, as DNA: TGTGCCAGTACAGGGGAAATTCTGAATTCACCCCTCCACTTT. The variable domain in full, with the rest retrieved from reference TRBV28 and TRBJ1-6, is DVKVTQSSRYLVKRTGEKVFLECVQDMDHENMFWYRQDPGLGLRLIYFSYDVKMKEKGDIPEGYSVSREKKERFSLILESASTNQTSMYLCASTGEILNSPLHFGNGTRLTVT.

This chain uses TRBV12-3 or TRBV12-4 with TRBJ2-3, with D uncertain. Trimming removed 5 bases at V and 4 bases at J, with 7 bases between. This CDR3 spans 12 amino acids. CDR3 loop: CASSRWSDTQYF. As DNA, the CDR3 is TGTGCCAGCAGTCGGTGGTCAGATACGCAGTATTTT.

This clone was counted a single time. This chain uses TRBV4-2 with TRBJ2-7; 10 bases agree with TRBD2. CDR3 size: 19 residues. CDR1 is LGHNA, CDR2 YNFKEQ, per germline. V lost 0 bases, J lost 5 bases, and 16 bases stayed unmatched. The CDR3 protein is CASSQDRRAAGGRGHEQYF. DNA for the CDR3: TGTGCCAGCAGCCAAGATAGAAGGGCAGCGGGAGGGCGCGGCCACGAGCAGTACTTC.

J is TRBJ1-5 and V is TRBV7-8; D is possibly TRBD1 (6 bases). Trimming removed 2 bases at V and 3 bases at J, with 11 bases between. This CDR3 has 15 residues. Germline V gene lookup returns CDR1 SGHVS and CDR2 FQNEAQ. CDR3 in DNA: TGTGCCAGCAGCTTATTAGGGGGTCCCAATCAGCCCCAGCATTTT. Its translation: CASSLLGGPNQPQHF.

This clone was observed once. The chain employs TRBV10-3 and TRBJ1-2; possibly TRBD1 for D (6 bases). Trimming stripped 11 bases from V and 0 bases from J, with 16 bases between. The CDR3 runs to 14 residues. Germline V gives CDR1 ENHRY, CDR2 SYGVKD. CDR3 loop: CAFRRDTTNYGYTF. CDR3 sequence (DNA): TGTGCCTTCCGAAGGGACACAACTAACTATGGCTACACCTTC.

A single count supports this clone. The chain is built from TRBV5-1 and TRBJ2-6; D not certain. V lost 7 bases, J lost 1 base, and 9 bases lay in between. The germline gives CDR1 SGHRS, CDR2 YFSETQ. The CDR3 is made up of 14 amino acids. For the CDR3, the DNA is TGCGCCAGCTTCCCGGATTCTGGGGCCAACGTCCTGACTTTC. Translation gives CASFPDSGANVLTF.

This rearrangement joins TRBV5-1 to TRBJ2-5; maybe TRBD2 (5 bases). Germline-derived CDR1 and CDR2 are SGHRS and YFSETQ. CDR3 length: 12 amino acids. Trimming removed 2 bases from V and 7 bases from J, with 9 bases in between. This CDR3 reads CASSFEGTTQYF. CDR3 nucleotide sequence: TGCGCCAGCAGCTTCGAGGGAACGACCCAGTACTTC.

The CDR3: CASSDSGTSYNEQFF. The CDR3 region has the DNA TGTGCCAGCAGTGACTCAGGGACTAGTTACAATGAGCAGTTCTTC. The chain couples TRBV6-4 to TRBJ2-1; 8 bases agree with TRBD2. The CDR3 is made up of 15 amino acids. CDR1 is MRHNA and CDR2 is SNTAGT in the germline V gene. J gave up 4 bases and V 0 bases, and 2 bases lay outside the gene matches.

V is TRBV15 and J is TRBJ2-3, with D possibly TRBD2 on 5 matching bases. CDR1 LNHNV and CDR2 YYDKDF come from the germline V gene (reference sequence). Trimming cost V 1 base and J 4 bases, with 9 bases left between them. The length of the CDR3 is 14 residues. The CDR3, as DNA: TGTGCCACCAGCAGAGGAGGGAGTCCAGATACGCAGTATTTT. Amino acids: CATSRGGSPDTQYF. The entire variable domain, with the rest obtained from reference TRBV15 and TRBJ2-3, is as follows: DAMVIQNPRYQVTQFGKPVTLSCSQTLNHNVMYWYQQKSSQAPKLLFHYYDKDFNNEADTPDNFQSRRPNTSFCFLDIRSPGLGDTAMYLCATSRGGSPDTQYFGPGTRLTVL.

On this clone itself: The same CDR3 is also encoded by other DNA sequences in this sample. V is TRBV24-1 and J is TRBJ2-1; D unclear. The CDR3 is 12 amino acids. Germline V gene lookup returns CDR1 KGHDR and CDR2 SFDVKD. The ends were cut back, 1 base at V and 6 bases at J, with 3 bases in the middle. CDR3 nucleotides: TGTGCCACCAGTGATTTTGGCAATGAGCAGTTCTTC. Translated, it gives CATSDFGNEQFF.

V and J are TRBV3-1 (or the pseudogene TRBV3-2) and TRBJ1-3; D is possibly TRBD1 (6 bases). Trimming removed 0 bases from V and 4 bases from J, with 16 bases in between. The CDR3 is 17 residues long. The germline CDR1 and CDR2 sequences are LGHDT and YNNKEL (reference sequence). The CDR3 sequence: CASSQDPGGASGNTIYF. CDR3 DNA sequence: TGTGCCAGCAGCCAAGATCCGGGGGGCGCATCGGGAAACACCATATATTTT.

The chain joins TRBV28 to TRBJ2-1; 8 nucleotides align to TRBD2. This CDR3 is 16 amino acids long. The germline V gene encodes CDR1 MDHEN and CDR2 SYDVKM. J lost 0 bases, V lost 2 bases, and 3 bases had no gene match. CDR3 bases: TGTGCCAGCAGTTTAGGCGCGGGAGGCTCCTACAATGAGCAGTTCTTC. Its protein product is CASSLGAGGSYNEQFF.

The genes are TRBV6-5 and TRBJ1-4, with 8 nucleotides matching TRBD1. V shed 6 bases, J shed 8 bases, and the junction held 11 bases outside the gene matches. CDR1 and CDR2 (germline): MNHEY, SVGAGI. The CDR3 totals 15 residues. CDR3 residues: CASRPTGGQREKLFF. Here the CDR3 DNA reads TGTGCCAGCAGACCTACAGGGGGTCAGCGGGAAAAACTGTTTTTT.

This chain joins TRBV4-2 and TRBJ1-4; D unclear. The length of the CDR3 is 17 residues. The germline gives CDR1 LGHNA, CDR2 YNFKEQ. V lost 2 bases to trimming and J lost 4 bases, with 17 bases between them. The CDR3 DNA follows: TGTGCCAGCAGCCAACAAGTTTCCCGAAGAAGTAATGAAAAACTGTTTTTT. Residues: CASSQQVSRRSNEKLFF.

This rearrangement joins TRBV4-2 to TRBJ2-2, with 7 bases lining up with TRBD2. The CDR3 has 17 amino acids. V gave up 1 base and J gave up 5 bases; unmatched junction bases: 10. Germline CDR1 reads LGHNA; CDR2 reads YNFKEQ. Here the CDR3 reads CASSQVPPRESTGELFF. In DNA form, the CDR3 reads TGTGCCAGCAGCCAAGTTCCCCCGCGGGAGTCTACCGGGGAGCTGTTTTTT.